The text below deals with one T cell receptor beta chain. Its target is unknown. The data are from a study of cytomegalovirus exposure and HLA in healthy donors. Findings and caveats of the study: Upon later analysis, HLA-associated TCR beta chains proved more clonally expanded than other, equally common chains. Several top significant clusters appeared, in a later analysis, to be linked to common viral pathogens. Several V segments, TRBV6-2 and TRBV6-3 among them, could not be told apart and were dropped. The records held CMV serostatus as the only immune exposure information.

There are 18 residues in the CDR3. V gave up 4 bases and J gave up 1 base, with 18 bases separating them. CDR1 and CDR2 from the germline V gene are SGHKS and YYEKEE (reference sequence). PCR amplification relied on 60 Vbeta primers (plus 13 Jbeta primers). The table came from immunoSEQ multiplex PCR; TCRdb's copy has only in-frame clones and leaves some out. The profile shows 150,000 to 200,000 clones, around 75% of them singletons. The rearrangement links TRBV5-5 to TRBJ2-6; perhaps TRBD2 as D (6 bases). The sequenced sample was PBMCs. This TCR was sampled from a male donor in good health and CMV-seronegative. The CDR3 protein is CASSGTPGRQSGANVLTF. CDR3 coding DNA: TGTGCCAGCAGCGGGACTCCGGGACGGCAGTCTGGGGCCAACGTCCTGACTTTC.